What follows is one T cell receptor beta chain and its context. Its antigen has not been determined. No base quality information exists; no much larger clone differs at one position. The data derive from a study of Graves' ophthalmopathy and Graves' hyperthyroidism (dated by TCRdb to the late 2010s). Study-level background: Peripheral blood was collected at initial diagnosis, before any treatment. To explore V-J signatures that separate ophthalmopathy from hyperthyroidism, a discovery set of about a hundred patients was enrolled, consisting of about 45 with ophthalmopathy and around 60 with stable hyperthyroidism. Following sample collection, hyperthyroidism patients were given methimazole at a starting dose of 30 mg daily, and ophthalmopathy patients were given high-dose intravenous methylprednisolone. TCR beta repertoire signatures were used to distinguish Graves' ophthalmopathy from Graves' hyperthyroidism and to predict progression to ophthalmopathy. In over 5 hyperthyroidism patients, the T-cell repertoire of thyroid tissue was compared with the T-cell repertoire of blood. In total, 135 blood samples were TCR-sequenced: some 43 ophthalmopathy, some 75 hyperthyroidism and some 17 hyperthyroidism-to-ophthalmopathy patients. The independent validation cohort included approximately 19 hyperthyroidism patients plus 17 patients who later progressed from hyperthyroidism to ophthalmopathy. The approximately 98 discovery patients were randomly divided into training and test sets at a 7:3 ratio.

TCR beta CDR3 regions were amplified from RNA transcripts for repertoire sequencing. The first round of RT-PCR was done with HTBI primers and the Qiagen OneStep RT-PCR kit, and was followed by a second round of multiplex PCR, then size selection and purification. Sequencing of the libraries was carried out on an Illumina HiSeq2000 in paired-end mode with 100 bp reads. As for how the authors treated the data: SOAPnuke was used to process the reads, throwing out any read that had adapters, had uncalled bases, had a mean Phred below 15, or lacked an exact constant-primer or identifier match. High-quality paired reads were merged with COPE v1.2.5. Each unique nucleotide sequence was defined as a clonotype, and clonotypes were aligned to IMGT TRB V, D and J references with MiTCR v1.1. Only V-J combinations with frequency above 0.0001 were analysed, covering about 99% of repertoires. A TCR clonal expansion and chaos score per V-J combination was defined as the ratio of F50 clonal expansion to chaos observed in the TCRdist matrix. Welch's t-statistics and random forest were used to narrow the features down to more than 10 V-J combinations, which were then fed into a naive Bayes classifier. The Morisita-Horn index was used to measure how similar the thyroid and blood repertoires were. TCRdb reprocessed the public reads (quality trimming at Q25 with fastp, clone calling with MiXCR) and kept in-frame beta chains. Entries that share a CDR3 protein sequence are merged under the most common genes and DNA. These V and J calls are TCRdb output, not the study's own analysis. The table for this sample lists approximately 210,000 distinct CDR3 sequences; roughly 27% of them were counted only once. The ten largest clonotypes hold approximately 9.6% of the sample.

The CDR3, cysteine through phenylalanine, is 15 amino acids long. Just the 45-base CDR3 DNA is kept, in frame starting at base 1. From a lookup of the germline V gene (reference sequence), CDR1 and CDR2 are MNHEY and SMNVEV. For this chain, trimming is 6 bases at the V end and 0 bases at the J end, and the number of junction bases without a gene match is 5. Results the study describes overall, beyond this receptor: In validation, the model predicted ophthalmopathy progression with 70.59% sensitivity and approximately 75% specificity; roughly eleven predicted patients were CT-confirmed with GO in a median of 6.5 months. No statistical method was used to set the sample size in advance, and the investigators knew which group each participant was assigned to. Most expanded thyroid clonotypes with frequency above 0.001 were also detected in blood, suggesting blood repertoires may reflect the thyroid immune response. In cross-validation, the 13-signature model distinguished ophthalmopathy from stable hyperthyroidism with 87.88% sensitivity and 81% to 82% specificity, while in the test set the corresponding values were about 79% and 69%.

The ophthalmopathy patients had moderately to severely active disease, with a Clinical Activity Score of 3 or higher, a NOSPECS grade of 4 or higher, and a disease duration of less than 3 months. Patients with other autoimmune diseases, uncontrolled infections, pregnancy or lactation were excluded. Diagnosis was based on clinical symptoms, serum thyroxine, TRAb, thyroid ultrasound and orbital computed tomography. Using Ficoll-Paque density gradient centrifugation, PBMCs were isolated from 8.5 to 10 ml of fresh peripheral blood. Total RNA was extracted using Trizol reagent, and RNA quality was checked on an Agilent 2100 Bioanalyzer.

This clonotype was sampled from a man aged 50 to 60 with Graves' ophthalmopathy. Donor details come from another sample of the same person, matched by shared clones. In this chain, TRBV27 is recombined with TRBJ2-7; a stretch of 10 junction bases matches TRBD1. The sequencing sample was made of peripheral blood. The DNA sequence is as follows: TGTGCCAGCAGGAAGGACAGGGGGAGCTCCTACGAGCAGTACTTC. Protein translation: CASRKDRGSSYEQYF.